The present T cell receptor (beta chain) was sequenced within a study of cytomegalovirus exposure and HLA in healthy donors. The CDR3 contains 15 residues. CDR1 and CDR2 (germline): SGHAT, FQNNGV. Deletions cut 5 bases from V and 1 base from J, with 15 bases between. TCRdb's copy holds only in-frame clones and misses some; the assay was immunoSEQ multiplex PCR. The sample shows roughly 180,000 clones, roughly nine tenths of them seen only once. As regards this clone: Antigen specificity is unknown.

Broader study findings: Most TCR sequences were uncommon, yet certain public TCRs appeared in many donors. Researchers catalogued approximately 170 TCR beta chains as cytomegalovirus-associated. Through in vitro validation, three CMV-associated chains were shown to be specific for CMV antigens.

The sample comprised PBMCs. The receptor's source is a young man in good health and CMV-seropositive. This sequence joins TRBV11-2 and TRBJ2-7, with TRBD1 as a possible D gene (6 bases). The CDR3 loop is CASSADRTASYEQYF. CDR3 DNA: TGTGCCAGCAGCGCCGACAGGACCGCATCCTACGAGCAGTACTTC. Full variable domain (missing parts from reference TRBV11-2 and TRBJ2-7): EAGVAQSPRYKIIEKRQSVAFWCNPISGHATLYWYQQILGQGPKLLIQFQNNGVVDDSQLPKDRFSAERLKGVDSTLKIQPAKLEDSAVYLCASSADRTASYEQYFGPGTRLTVT.